The 18 T cell receptor beta chains below were found in one sample sequenced in a study of cytomegalovirus exposure and HLA in healthy donors. 60 Vbeta and 13 Jbeta primers were used in PCR. Sequencing used immunoSEQ multiplex PCR; TCRdb keeps in-frame clones, though not all of them. The table includes about 130,000 clones, around 87% detected once. Sequenced sample: PBMCs. These receptors were obtained from a woman aged 30 to 39 in good health and CMV-seronegative.

The chain couples TRBV5-1 to TRBJ2-2, with 13 bases matching TRBD2. CDR1 and CDR2 (germline): SGHRS, YFSETQ. This CDR3 region has 17 residues. V lost 4 bases and J lost 6; bases outside the gene matches: 9. The CDR3 region has the DNA TGCGCCAGCAGCGGACGGACTAGCGGGAGCTATGCCGGGGAGCTGTTTTTT. It is translated as CASSGRTSGSYAGELFF.

This chain links TRBV5-1 with TRBJ1-2, with 7 bases aligning to TRBD1. Germline V gene data show CDR1 as SGHRS and CDR2 as YFSETQ. The length of the CDR3 is 15 residues. V dropped 1 base and J dropped 6; count of bases not matched to a gene: 9. The CDR3: CASSLYVGQDNGYTF. CDR3 bases: TGCGCCAGCAGCTTGTACGTCGGACAGGATAATGGCTACACCTTC.

The chain combines TRBV6-5 with TRBJ1-1, with D unclear. The ends were cut back, 0 bases at V and 0 bases at J, with 5 bases in the middle. The CDR3 has 14 amino acids. Germline values: CDR1 MNHEY, CDR2 SVGAGI. CDR3 sequence reads: CASSYSRVNTEAFF. In DNA, the CDR3 is TGTGCCAGCAGTTACTCGAGGGTGAACACTGAAGCTTTCTTT.

V and J are TRBV6-6 and TRBJ1-5; no definite D call. The CDR3 totals 12 residues. Germline values: CDR1 MNHNY, CDR2 SVGAGI (reference sequence). V shed 7 bases and J shed 1 base, with 5 bases lying between them. The CDR3 sequence: CASIGSNQPQHF. Written as DNA, the CDR3 is TGTGCCAGCATCGGGAGCAATCAGCCCCAGCATTTT.

The CDR3: CASSLRTGSFSGANVLTF. The CDR3 DNA follows: TGTGCCAGCAGCTTACGGACAGGGTCCTTCTCTGGGGCCAACGTCCTGACTTTC. The gene calls are TRBV7-7 and TRBJ2-6; 8 bases line up with TRBD1. The V segment lost 2 bases and the J segment 0 bases; nucleotides outside the gene matches: 6. This CDR3 is 18 amino acids long. Germline CDR1 is SSHAT and CDR2 is FNYEAQ (reference sequence).

The genes are TRBV11-2 and TRBJ2-7, with a possible D match to TRBD1 (5 bases). The CDR3 runs 15 residues. In germline, CDR1 is SGHAT, CDR2 FQNNGV. Trimming removed 2 bases at V and 2 bases at J, with 13 bases between. In nucleotides, the CDR3 is TGTGCCAGCAGCTTATCCGGGCAGGGCCCCTACGAGCAGTACTTC. Amino acids: CASSLSGQGPYEQYF.

This chain uses TRBV28 with TRBJ1-5, with 12 bases that match TRBD1. Germline CDR1 MDHEN, CDR2 SYDVKM. Losses at the gene ends were 7 bases for V and 2 bases for J; bases not matched to a gene: 18. The CDR3 extends over 20 amino acids. The CDR3 coding sequence is TGTGCCAGCACCTCGCCCCTGGGGACAGGGGGCGCTGAGGGCAATCAGCCCCAGCATTTT. Amino acid sequence: CASTSPLGTGGAEGNQPQHF.

The V call is TRBV15, the J call TRBJ2-3; weak D call: TRBD1 (5 bases). Germline V gene sequence: CDR1 LNHNV, CDR2 YYDKDF (reference sequence). With 5 bases removed from V and 2 bases from J, the gap between germline ends came to 14 bases. There are 15 residues in the CDR3. CDR3 in DNA: TGTGCCACCAGCTCGGAACGCGGACACACAGATACGCAGTATTTT. Amino acids: CATSSERGHTDTQYF.

The CDR3 is CASSRTSGGPADTQYF. The CDR3, as DNA: TGTGCCAGCAGTCGGACTAGCGGGGGGCCGGCAGATACGCAGTATTTT. The V gene is TRBV7-9, the J gene TRBJ2-3; 14 bases map to TRBD2. This CDR3 is 16 amino acids long. The V segment lost 6 bases and the J segment 4 bases; nucleotides outside the gene matches: 6. CDR1 is SEHNR and CDR2 is FQNEAQ in the germline V gene (reference sequence).

This chain connects TRBV5-5 to TRBJ1-2; D is undetermined. The V and J ends lost 1 base and 3 bases respectively, with 7 bases between them. CDR3 length: 13 amino acids. Germline V lookup: CDR1 SGHKS, CDR2 YYEKEE (reference sequence). For the CDR3, the DNA is TGTGCCAGCAGCTTGTTCCAGTACTATGGCTACACCTTC. Translation: CASSLFQYYGYTF.

Only one count was recorded for this clone. The chain employs TRBV4-2 and TRBJ2-7, with D hard to call. The V end was cut by 1 base, the J end by 6 bases, with 16 bases between. This CDR3 is built from 15 residues. Germline V CDR1 and CDR2: LGHNA, YNFKEQ. CDR3 sequence (DNA): TGTGCCAGCAGCCAAGGTCCCACTTTGGTGGTCGAGCAGTACTTC. As protein: CASSQGPTLVVEQYF.

This clone was picked up one time. This chain connects TRBV10-3 to TRBJ1-2; D may be TRBD1 (5 bases). The length of the CDR3 is 13 residues. V was trimmed by 6 bases and J by 5 bases, leaving 13 bases between them. Germline loops: CDR1 ENHRY, CDR2 SYGVKD. CDR3 protein: CAIRGPGRYGYTF. CDR3 nucleotide sequence: TGTGCCATCAGAGGCCCAGGGAGGTATGGCTACACCTTC.

The chain joins TRBV11-2 to TRBJ2-7, with 12 bases aligning to TRBD2. CDR1 is SGHAT and CDR2 is FQNNGV in the germline V gene. The V gene end was trimmed by 2 bases and the J gene end by 9 bases; junction bases not matched to a gene: 8. The CDR3 sequence is 15 residues long. The CDR3 nucleotides read TGTGCCAGCAGCTTACGGCTAGCGGGGGGGTTGGGGCAGTACTTC. Its translation: CASSLRLAGGLGQYF.

The chain combines TRBV5-6 with TRBJ1-1; the match to TRBD1 covers 7 bases. The CDR3 loop spans 14 amino acids. After removal of 3 bases from V and 8 bases from J, the junction contained 10 bases not matched to a gene. Germline V gene data show CDR1 as SGHDT and CDR2 as YYEEEE. In DNA, the CDR3 is TGTGCCAGCAGCTGGGCAAGGGACAGAGCGGAAGCTTTCTTT. Translating gives CASSWARDRAEAFF.

The gene calls are TRBV27 and TRBJ1-1; no clear D gene. CDR3 size: 13 residues. The V gene's germline CDR1 is MNHEY and CDR2 SMNVEV (reference sequence). The ends were cut back, 4 bases at V and 2 bases at J, with 8 bases in the middle. CDR3 DNA: TGTGCCAGCAGTTATACTCTAAACACTGAAGCTTTCTTT. Its translation is CASSYTLNTEAFF.

This rearrangement joins TRBV18 to TRBJ1-1; TRBD1 might be the D (6 bases). Germline values: CDR1 KGHSH, CDR2 LQKENI. V was trimmed by 4 bases and J by 0 bases, leaving 12 bases between them. This CDR3 has 15 residues. CDR3 residues: CASSRRTVLNTEAFF. The CDR3 DNA sequence: TGTGCCAGCTCACGCCGGACAGTCTTGAACACTGAAGCTTTCTTT.

The rearrangement joins TRBV6-1 to TRBJ2-6, with D possibly TRBD2 on 6 matching bases. Trimming took off 7 bases at V and 0 bases at J, with 7 bases between the two ends. Per germline, CDR1 MNHNS and CDR2 SASEGT. The CDR3 runs to 14 residues. The CDR3: CASTRGSGANVLTF. CDR3 DNA sequence: TGTGCCAGCACGCGGGGCTCTGGGGCCAACGTCCTGACTTTC.

This chain uses TRBV14 with TRBJ2-7; 12 bases line up with TRBD2. CDR3 length equals 14 residues. The trim removed 4 bases at V and 6 bases at J, leaving 4 bases unmatched. The germline V gene encodes CDR1 SGHDN and CDR2 FVKESK. CDR3 loop: CASSLLLAGGEQYF. CDR3 in DNA: TGTGCCAGCAGCCTATTACTAGCGGGAGGCGAGCAGTACTTC.